The entry that follows covers one T cell receptor beta chain sequence. The antigen it recognizes is unknown. Nothing much larger sits one base from this clone, and base qualities are not available. Sequencing relied on an Illumina HiSeq 2000. Multiplex PCR amplification was used to build the TCR beta chain libraries. High-throughput sequencing was used to analyze the amplified TCR beta chain products. Using fastp at Q25 and MiXCR, TCRdb reprocessed the public reads and kept productive beta chains. Each record represents a unique CDR3 protein, reported with the most common genes and DNA among its rows. The sample yields about 110,000 distinct CDR3 sequences; around 30% were counted once. 5.5% to 7% of the sample is in the top ten clones. Between the V and J ends, shortened by 0 bases and 3 bases respectively, the junction contains 10 bases. Including the terminal cysteine and phenylalanine, the CDR3 comprises 14 residues. Only the CDR3 part of the read is kept: 42 bases, read in frame from the first base. CDR1 and CDR2 are drawn from the germline V gene: SGDLS, YYNGEE.

The axillary draining lymph nodes of breast cancer patients were the source of the lymph node samples. The data stem from a study of breast tumors, draining lymph nodes, adjacent tissues (dated by TCRdb to 2015 to 2016). For the wider study: In breast cancer patients, the study compared the TCR beta repertoires of tumor, adjacent nontumor tissue and axillary lymph nodes. In human breast cancer, the study set out to assess how tumor, surrounding tissue and draining lymph node repertoires relate to one another and whether T cells might be exchanged between them.

General findings and caveats noted by the study authors: Tumor T-cell repertoires showed less diversity than lymph node repertoires and more diversity than nontumor tissue repertoires, and tumor T-cell repertoires showed preferential V and J gene usage. The data were considered consistent with most tumor T cells being derived from the lymph node and subsequently expanding within tumor tissue. The study presented the conclusion that tumor T cells originate in lymph nodes as consistent with a hypothesis, not as something directly demonstrated. Tumor and nontumor tissue repertoires were found to be significantly more similar in luminal-like than in basal-like breast cancer.

Specimen: axillary lymph node tissue. The receptor comes from a female donor with breast cancer. Some clones in this sample may be carry-over from other donors' samples. This chain joins TRBV9 to TRBJ2-7; there is no confident call for the D gene. This receptor carries the CDR3 CASSVGAEYYEQYF. At the DNA level, the sequence is TGTGCCAGCAGCGTAGGAGCAGAATACTACGAGCAGTACTTC.